Shown below are 24 T cell receptor beta chains from a single sample sequenced in a study of beta chain features in type 1 diabetes. Of the isolated RNA, all was reverse transcribed, and so the sequenced material was expressed TCRB transcripts. Sequencing was performed with immunoSEQ multiplex PCR; in TCRdb, only in-frame clones are kept and a portion is missing. The table lists 300,000 to 400,000 clones, more than 9.5% of them singletons, with 0.015% in the top ten. The source material was naive CD4+ T cells from blood. These receptors were collected from a woman aged 25-40 years in good health.

This clone was recorded a few times. J is TRBJ2-5 and V is TRBV2, with 7 bases lining up with TRBD1. The germline V gene has CDR1 SNHLY and CDR2 FYNNEI. This CDR3 contains 15 residues. The ends lost 2 bases at V and 0 bases at J; junction bases unmatched: 3. The CDR3 sequence: CASSELQGYQETQYF. CDR3 in DNA: TGTGCCAGCAGTGAACTACAGGGGTACCAAGAGACCCAGTACTTC.

The chain employs TRBV30 and TRBJ1-4, with 8 nucleotides matching TRBD1. Per germline, CDR1 GTSNPN and CDR2 SVGIG (reference sequence). Trimming removed 0 bases from V and 3 bases from J; junction bases left unmatched: 9. The CDR3 has 17 residues. The CDR3 reads CAWSVPVRGLSNEKLFF. The CDR3 nucleotides are TGTGCCTGGAGTGTACCGGTCAGGGGGCTTTCTAATGAAAAACTGTTTTTT.

This clone was detected a few times. The rearrangement joins TRBV10-2 to TRBJ2-2, with 9 nucleotides matching TRBD2. Trimming removed 6 bases from V and 5 bases from J; junction bases left unmatched: 7. The CDR3 has 15 residues. Germline V gives CDR1 WSHSY, CDR2 SAAADI. DNA for the CDR3: TGCGCCAGCAGCGCCGCTAGCGGGAAGACCGGGGAGCTGTTTTTT. Translating gives CASSAASGKTGELFF.

This clone was detected once. The chain links TRBV18 to TRBJ2-2; a possible D gene is TRBD1 (5 bases). Germline assignment: CDR1 KGHSH and CDR2 LQKENI. Trimming stripped 2 bases from V and 1 base from J, with 8 bases between. The CDR3 is made up of 15 amino acids. DNA for the CDR3: TGTGCCAGCTCACCAGTGACAGTGAACACCGGGGAGCTGTTTTTT. Translating it yields CASSPVTVNTGELFF.

This clone was seen a few times. J is TRBJ2-5 and V is TRBV25-1; 10 bases map to TRBD2. After removal of 8 bases from V and 5 bases from J, the junction contained 14 bases not matched to a gene. The germline gives CDR1 MGHDK, CDR2 SYGVNS. The length of the CDR3 is 16 residues. The CDR3 loop is CASLRSSGSRWETQYF. The CDR3 DNA reads as TGTGCCAGCCTGAGATCTAGCGGGAGTAGGTGGGAGACCCAGTACTTC.

The chain combines TRBV7-2 with TRBJ2-1; 8 bases align to TRBD2. This CDR3 spans 18 amino acids. V was pared by 6 bases and J by 9 bases, with 22 bases of the junction left unmatched. Germline CDR1 reads SGHTA; CDR2 reads FQGNSA. Here the CDR3 reads CASSSAGTRLRTWVEQFF. The DNA for the CDR3 is TGTGCCAGCAGTTCTGCCGGGACTAGACTTAGAACTTGGGTTGAGCAGTTCTTC.

The chain links TRBV7-2 to TRBJ1-2, with D perhaps matching TRBD1 (5 bases). The CDR3 has 17 residues. V lost 0 bases and J 8 bases, leaving 22 bases between the germline ends. Per the germline V gene, CDR1 is SGHTA and CDR2 is FQGNSA. The CDR3 protein is CASSLASTGGFLLGYTF. The DNA of the CDR3 is TGTGCCAGCAGCTTAGCGTCCACAGGCGGCTTCCTCTTAGGCTACACCTTC.

This chain uses TRBV7-9 with TRBJ1-1, with a weak D call TRBD1 (5 bases). The V and J ends lost 2 bases and 7 bases respectively, with 11 bases between them. The CDR3 extends over 13 amino acids. In germline, CDR1 is SEHNR, CDR2 FQNEAQ (reference sequence). The CDR3 coding sequence is TGTGCCAGCAGCTTATCCCAGGGCGGTGAAGCTTTCTTT. Encoded protein: CASSLSQGGEAFF.

This clone showed up just a few times. The CDR3 DNA is TGTGCCAGCAGCGCCTACGGGACTAGCGGGAGTCGTGAGCAGTTCTTC. As protein: CASSAYGTSGSREQFF. The chain carries TRBV7-3 and TRBJ2-1, with 14 bases fitting TRBD2. CDR1 and CDR2 from the germline V gene are SGHTA and FQGTGA. The CDR3 has 16 residues. V was clipped by 5 bases and J by 9 bases; unmatched bases: 9.

The table lists this clone with a few counts. J is TRBJ2-1 and V is TRBV6-5, with TRBD2 matching over 7 bases. Looked up from germline, CDR1 is MNHEY and CDR2 is SVGAGI. This CDR3 contains 14 residues. The V gene end was trimmed by 6 bases and the J gene end by 9 bases; junction bases not matched to a gene: 11. CDR3 nucleotides: TGTGCCAGCAGCACCGCGGGAGTGGTTGGTGAGCAGTTCTTC. It yields the protein CASSTAGVVGEQFF.

The chain has TRBV5-4 and TRBJ2-5; TRBD2 agrees at 8 bases. The CDR3 loop spans 18 amino acids. Germline CDR1 and CDR2: SGHNT and YYREEE (reference sequence). Trimming at V came to 4 bases and at J to 0 bases, leaving 14 bases not matched to a gene. The CDR3 sequence: CASSPAGGSSKYQETQYF. The DNA for the CDR3 is TGTGCCAGCAGCCCCGCGGGGGGATCCTCCAAGTACCAAGAGACCCAGTACTTC. Complete variable domain (other parts from reference TRBV5-4 and TRBJ2-5): ETGVTQSPTHLIKTRGQQVTLRCSSQSGHNTVSWYQQALGQGPQFIFQYYREEENGRGNFPPRFSGLQFPNYSSELNVNALELDDSALYLCASSPAGGSSKYQETQYFGPGTRLLVL.

There are a few counts of this clone. The chain links TRBV5-1 to TRBJ2-5; 7 bases fit TRBD1. Trimming at V came to 4 bases and at J to 4 bases, leaving 10 bases not matched to a gene. The germline V gene has CDR1 SGHRS and CDR2 YFSETQ. The length of the CDR3 is 15 residues. CDR3 amino acids: CASSNNRGETETQYF. DNA for the CDR3: TGCGCCAGCAGCAACAACAGGGGAGAGACAGAGACCCAGTACTTC.

This clone showed up just a few times. V usage is TRBV19 and J usage is TRBJ2-1, with D possibly being TRBD1 (6 bases). CDR1 and CDR2 from the germline V gene are LNHDA and SQIVND (reference sequence). The CDR3 extends over 15 amino acids. V shed 3 bases and J shed 5 bases, with 14 bases lying between them. The DNA of the CDR3 is TGTGCCAGTAGTATGGGGACACTGACGGACAATGAGCAGTTCTTC. This sequence encodes CASSMGTLTDNEQFF.

The gene calls are TRBV4-3 and TRBJ2-1, with 7 bases matching TRBD2. Germline V gives CDR1 LGHNA, CDR2 YSLEER. The CDR3 contains 18 residues. Unmatched junction bases numbered 15, after V lost 3 bases and J lost 4 bases. The chain's CDR3 is CASSHPNPMGGPYNEQFF. The CDR3 nucleotides are TGCGCCAGCAGCCATCCCAACCCCATGGGAGGGCCATACAATGAGCAGTTCTTC.

This clone turned up a few times. The chain couples TRBV19 to TRBJ2-1, with 10 positions matching TRBD1. The junction had 8 bases not matched to a gene; V was cut back by 7 bases and J by 2 bases. The CDR3 length is 16 residues. From germline, CDR1 is LNHDA and CDR2 SQIVND (reference sequence). Here the CDR3 reads CASNRGQGMTYNEQFF. CDR3 sequence (DNA): TGTGCCAGTAATCGGGGACAGGGGATGACCTACAATGAGCAGTTCTTC.

This clone was counted only a few times. Other DNA sequences within the sample encode an identical CDR3. The chain joins TRBV7-2 to TRBJ2-5; D unresolved. Germline loops: CDR1 SGHTA, CDR2 FQGNSA. The CDR3 runs 13 residues. Between the trimmed V and J ends, which lost 3 bases and 2 bases, there was a span of 7 bases. The CDR3: CASSFSGQETQYF. CDR3 DNA sequence: TGTGCCAGCAGCTTTTCCGGGCAAGAGACCCAGTACTTC.

In this sample, this clone turned up a few times. This chain connects TRBV9 to TRBJ2-7, with D possibly being TRBD2 (6 bases). Germline CDR1 SGDLS, CDR2 YYNGEE. The length of the CDR3 is 13 residues. Trimming stripped 3 bases from V and 6 bases from J, with 13 bases between. The CDR3 sequence: CASSEGLGGEQYF. CDR3 bases: TGTGCCAGCAGCGAGGGACTGGGGGGCGAGCAGTACTTC.

The rearrangement links TRBV6-5 to TRBJ2-3; tentatively, D is TRBD1 (6 bases). Germline V gene lookup returns CDR1 MNHEY and CDR2 SVGAGI. This CDR3 comprises 13 residues. In DNA, the CDR3 is TGTGCGGCCAGGGGACCTAGCACAGATACGCAGTATTTT. This sequence encodes CAARGPSTDTQYF.

The rearrangement uses TRBV7-7 and TRBJ2-1; 7 nucleotides match TRBD2. Germline V gives CDR1 SSHAT, CDR2 FNYEAQ (reference sequence). The CDR3 has 15 residues. CDR3 sequence (DNA): TGTGCTAGCGCCCTAGCGGCGAGCTCCTACAATGAGCAGTTCTTC. This encodes CASALAASSYNEQFF.

This chain joins TRBV7-2 and TRBJ2-3; D is uncertain. The ends were cut back, 4 bases at V and 6 bases at J, with 8 bases in the middle. The CDR3 is made up of 12 amino acids. CDR1 is SGHTA, CDR2 FQGNSA, per germline. The CDR3 DNA reads as TGTGCCAGCAGCTCCCCGGTGGATACGCAGTATTTT. This sequence encodes CASSSPVDTQYF. The full variable domain, completed using reference TRBV7-2 and TRBJ2-3, is GAGVSQSPSNKVTEKGKDVELRCDPISGHTALYWYRQSLGQGLEFLIYFQGNSAPDKSGLPSDRFSAERTGGSVSTLTIQRTQQEDSAVYLCASSSPVDTQYFGPGTRLTVL.

In this sample, this clone turned up a few times. The chain is built from TRBV7-2 and TRBJ1-1, with D unresolved. Trimming pared 2 bases from V and 1 base from J, leaving 11 bases between. The CDR3 extends over 15 amino acids. Germline CDR1 and CDR2: SGHTA and FQGNSA. CDR3 residues: CASSLNGRWNTEAFF. DNA of the CDR3: TGTGCCAGCAGCTTAAACGGCAGGTGGAACACTGAAGCTTTCTTT.

The V gene is TRBV6-1, the J gene TRBJ2-1, with 7 bases aligning to TRBD2. This CDR3 spans 14 amino acids. The V segment lost 6 bases and the J segment 3 bases; nucleotides outside the gene matches: 5. From germline, CDR1 is MNHNS and CDR2 SASEGT. CDR3 DNA sequence: TGTGCCAGCAGGAGGGACTACTTCTACAATGAGCAGTTCTTC. This sequence encodes CASRRDYFYNEQFF.

The chain couples TRBV4-3 to TRBJ1-1, with D perhaps TRBD1 (5 bases). CDR3 length equals 14 residues. Trimming removed 0 bases from V and 1 base from J, with 6 bases in between. Germline lookup yields CDR1 LGHNA and CDR2 YSLEER. Written as DNA, the CDR3 is TGCGCCAGCAGCCAAGATGGACAGAACACTGAAGCTTTCTTT. It yields the protein CASSQDGQNTEAFF.

The chain uses TRBV7-6 and TRBJ2-5; TRBD2 agrees at 7 bases. The CDR3 has 14 amino acids. Per the germline V gene, CDR1 is SGHVS and CDR2 is FNYEAQ. J was trimmed by 4 bases and V by 1 base; bases with no gene match: 3. For the CDR3, the DNA is TGTGCCAGCAGCTTAGGGACGGGGGGAGAGACCCAGTACTTC. This translates into CASSLGTGGETQYF.